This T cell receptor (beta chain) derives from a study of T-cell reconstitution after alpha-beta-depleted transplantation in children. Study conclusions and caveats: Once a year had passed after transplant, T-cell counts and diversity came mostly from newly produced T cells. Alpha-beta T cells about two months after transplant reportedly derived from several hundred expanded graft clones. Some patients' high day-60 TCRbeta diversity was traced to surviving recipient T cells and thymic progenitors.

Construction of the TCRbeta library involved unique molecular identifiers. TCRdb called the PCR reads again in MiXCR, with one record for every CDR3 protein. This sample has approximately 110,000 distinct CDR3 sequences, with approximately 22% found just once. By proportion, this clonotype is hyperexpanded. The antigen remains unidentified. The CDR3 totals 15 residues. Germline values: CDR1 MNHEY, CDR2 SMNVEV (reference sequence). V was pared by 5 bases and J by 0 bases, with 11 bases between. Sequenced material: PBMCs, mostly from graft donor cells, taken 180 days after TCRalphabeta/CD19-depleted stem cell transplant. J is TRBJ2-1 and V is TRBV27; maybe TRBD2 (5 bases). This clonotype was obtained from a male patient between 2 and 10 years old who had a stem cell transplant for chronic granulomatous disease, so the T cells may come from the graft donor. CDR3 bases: TGTGCCAGCAGTCCAGCGGAGAGCTCCTACAATGAGCAGTTCTTC. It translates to CASSPAESSYNEQFF.